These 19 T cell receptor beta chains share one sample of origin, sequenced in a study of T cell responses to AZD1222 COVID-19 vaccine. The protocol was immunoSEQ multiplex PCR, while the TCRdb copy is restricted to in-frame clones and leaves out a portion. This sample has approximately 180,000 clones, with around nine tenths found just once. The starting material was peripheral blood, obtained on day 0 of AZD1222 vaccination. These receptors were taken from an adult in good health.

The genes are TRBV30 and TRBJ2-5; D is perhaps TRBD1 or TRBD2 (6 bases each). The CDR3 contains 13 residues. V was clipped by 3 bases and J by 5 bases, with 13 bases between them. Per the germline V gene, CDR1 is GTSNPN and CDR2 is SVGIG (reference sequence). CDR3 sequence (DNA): TGTGCCTGGAGGCCCTCCGGGGGCGAGACCCAGTACTTC. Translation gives CAWRPSGGETQYF.

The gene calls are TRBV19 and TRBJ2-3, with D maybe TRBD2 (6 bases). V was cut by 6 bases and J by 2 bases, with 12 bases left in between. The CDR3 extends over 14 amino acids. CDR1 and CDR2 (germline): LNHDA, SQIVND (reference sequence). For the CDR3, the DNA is TGTGCCAGTAGAGGGGCGGGGTACACAGATACGCAGTATTTT. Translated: CASRGAGYTDTQYF.

Written as DNA, the CDR3 is TGTGCCACCAGCAGAGAACGGTACACAGATACGCAGTATTTT. It specifies CATSRERYTDTQYF. The chain employs TRBV15 and TRBJ2-3; D remains unclear. V gave up 0 bases and J gave up 2 bases, with 6 bases separating them. From germline, CDR1 is LNHNV and CDR2 YYDKDF (reference sequence). The CDR3 has 14 amino acids.

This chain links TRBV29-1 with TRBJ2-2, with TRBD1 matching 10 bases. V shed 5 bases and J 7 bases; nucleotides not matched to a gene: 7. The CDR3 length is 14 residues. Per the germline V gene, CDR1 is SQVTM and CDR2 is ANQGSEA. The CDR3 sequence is CSVLTGTGVGELFF. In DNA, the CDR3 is TGCAGCGTTTTGACCGGGACAGGGGTCGGGGAGCTGTTTTTT.

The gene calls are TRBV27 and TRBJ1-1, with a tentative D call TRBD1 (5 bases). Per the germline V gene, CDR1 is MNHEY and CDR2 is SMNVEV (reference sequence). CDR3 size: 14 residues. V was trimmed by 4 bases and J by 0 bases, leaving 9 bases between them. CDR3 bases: TGTGCCAGCAGTTCGACAGCATTGAACACTGAAGCTTTCTTT. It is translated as CASSSTALNTEAFF.

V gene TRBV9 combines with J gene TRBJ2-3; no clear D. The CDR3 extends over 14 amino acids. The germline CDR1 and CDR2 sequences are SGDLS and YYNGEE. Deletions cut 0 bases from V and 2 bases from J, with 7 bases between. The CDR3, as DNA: TGTGCCAGCAGCGTAGAAGGCTACACAGATACGCAGTATTTT. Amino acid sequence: CASSVEGYTDTQYF.

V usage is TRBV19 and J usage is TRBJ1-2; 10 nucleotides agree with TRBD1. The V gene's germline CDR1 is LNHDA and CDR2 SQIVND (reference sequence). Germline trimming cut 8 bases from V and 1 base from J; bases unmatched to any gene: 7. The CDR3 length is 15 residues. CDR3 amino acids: CASDAGTGDNYGYTF. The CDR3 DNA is TGTGCCAGTGATGCCGGGACAGGGGATAACTATGGCTACACCTTC.

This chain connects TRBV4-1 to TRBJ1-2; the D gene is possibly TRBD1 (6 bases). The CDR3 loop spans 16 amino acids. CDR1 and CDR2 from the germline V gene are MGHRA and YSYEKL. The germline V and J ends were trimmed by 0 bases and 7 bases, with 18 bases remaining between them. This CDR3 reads CASSQDTPVGGAGYTF. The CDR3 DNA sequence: TGCGCCAGCAGCCAAGATACCCCGGTGGGGGGGGCTGGCTACACCTTC.

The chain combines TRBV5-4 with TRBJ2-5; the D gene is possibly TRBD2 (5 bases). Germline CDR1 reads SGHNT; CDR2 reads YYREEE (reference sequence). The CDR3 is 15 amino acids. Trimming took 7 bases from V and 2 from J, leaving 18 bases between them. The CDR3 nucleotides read TGTGCCAGCTCCGGGAAAGGAACACATCAAGAGACCCAGTACTTC. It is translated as CASSGKGTHQETQYF.

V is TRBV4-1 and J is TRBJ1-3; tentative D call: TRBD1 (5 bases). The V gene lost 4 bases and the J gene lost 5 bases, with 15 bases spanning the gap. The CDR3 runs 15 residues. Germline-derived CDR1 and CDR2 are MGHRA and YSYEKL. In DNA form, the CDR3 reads TGCGCCAGCAGCCTCCAACCCGGGGGTAGAAACACCATATATTTT. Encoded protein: CASSLQPGGRNTIYF.

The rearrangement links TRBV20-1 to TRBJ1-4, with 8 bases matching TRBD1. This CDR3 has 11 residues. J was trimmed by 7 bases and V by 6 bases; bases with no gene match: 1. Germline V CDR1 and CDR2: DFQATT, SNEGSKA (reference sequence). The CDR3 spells CSADRGEKLFF. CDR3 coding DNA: TGCAGTGCAGACAGGGGTGAAAAACTGTTTTTT.

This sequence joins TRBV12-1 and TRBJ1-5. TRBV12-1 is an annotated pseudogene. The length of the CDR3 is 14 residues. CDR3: CASIGPKGNQPQHF. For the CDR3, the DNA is TGTGCCAGCATAGGGCCCAAGGGAAATCAGCCCCAGCATTTT.

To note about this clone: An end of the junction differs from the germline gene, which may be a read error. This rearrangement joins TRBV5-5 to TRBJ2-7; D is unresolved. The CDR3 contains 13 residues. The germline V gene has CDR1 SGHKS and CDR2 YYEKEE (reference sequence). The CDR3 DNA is TGTGCCAGCAACCCCGGGTCGGCGGTCGGATCCAGCTTC. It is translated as CASNPGSAVGSSF.

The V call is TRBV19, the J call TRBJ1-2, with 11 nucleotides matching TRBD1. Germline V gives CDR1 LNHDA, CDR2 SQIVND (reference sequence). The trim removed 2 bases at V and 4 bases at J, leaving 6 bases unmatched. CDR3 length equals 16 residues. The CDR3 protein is CASSISAGQGAYGYTF. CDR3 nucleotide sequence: TGTGCCAGTAGTATATCGGCAGGACAGGGGGCCTATGGCTACACCTTC.

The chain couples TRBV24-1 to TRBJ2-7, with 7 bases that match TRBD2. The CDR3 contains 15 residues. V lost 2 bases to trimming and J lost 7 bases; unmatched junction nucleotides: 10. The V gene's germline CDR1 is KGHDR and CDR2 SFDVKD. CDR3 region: CATSDSAAGDGEQYF. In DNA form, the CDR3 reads TGTGCCACCAGTGATTCGGCCGCGGGGGACGGGGAGCAGTACTTC.

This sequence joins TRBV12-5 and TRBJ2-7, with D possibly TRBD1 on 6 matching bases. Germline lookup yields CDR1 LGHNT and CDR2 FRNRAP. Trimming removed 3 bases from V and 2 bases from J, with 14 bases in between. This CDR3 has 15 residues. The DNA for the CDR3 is TGTGCTAGTGGTTTCGCCCAGGGGTTCCCCTACGAGCAGTACTTC. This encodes CASGFAQGFPYEQYF.

The CDR3 nucleotides are TGCGCCAGCAGCGCCGGGACTAGCGGGAACTATGGCTACACCTTC. Translated: CASSAGTSGNYGYTF. The rearrangement joins TRBV5-1 to TRBJ1-2, with D perhaps TRBD1 (5 bases). CDR3 length: 15 residues. CDR1 is SGHRS and CDR2 is YFSETQ in the germline V gene. V gave up 4 bases and J gave up 2 bases, with 15 bases separating them.

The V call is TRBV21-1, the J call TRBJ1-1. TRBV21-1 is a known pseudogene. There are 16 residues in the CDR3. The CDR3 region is CASSTGGYLGDTEAFF. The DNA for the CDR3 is TGTGCCAGCAGCACGGGGGGCTACCTAGGGGACACTGAAGCTTTCTTT.

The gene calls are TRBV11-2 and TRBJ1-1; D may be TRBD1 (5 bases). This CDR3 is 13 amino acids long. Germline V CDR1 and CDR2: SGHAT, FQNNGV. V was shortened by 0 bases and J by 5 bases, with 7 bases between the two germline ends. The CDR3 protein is CASSLEYRTEAFF. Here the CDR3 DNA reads TGTGCCAGCAGCTTAGAGTACAGGACTGAAGCTTTCTTT.